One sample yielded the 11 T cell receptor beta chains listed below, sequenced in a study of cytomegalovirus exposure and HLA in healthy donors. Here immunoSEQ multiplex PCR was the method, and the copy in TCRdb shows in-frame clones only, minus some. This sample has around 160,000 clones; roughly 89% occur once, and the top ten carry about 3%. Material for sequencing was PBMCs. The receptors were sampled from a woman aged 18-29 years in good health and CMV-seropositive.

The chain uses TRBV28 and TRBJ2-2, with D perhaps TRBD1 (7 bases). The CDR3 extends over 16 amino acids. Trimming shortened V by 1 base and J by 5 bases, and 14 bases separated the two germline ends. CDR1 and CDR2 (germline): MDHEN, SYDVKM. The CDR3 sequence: CASSLSTTGRTGELFF. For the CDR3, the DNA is TGTGCCAGCAGTTTATCTACGACAGGGAGGACCGGGGAGCTGTTTTTT.

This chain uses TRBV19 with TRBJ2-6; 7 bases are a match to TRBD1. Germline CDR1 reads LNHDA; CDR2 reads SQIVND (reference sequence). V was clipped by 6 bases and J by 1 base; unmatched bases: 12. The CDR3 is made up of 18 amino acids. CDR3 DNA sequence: TGTGCCAGTAGACCAACCGGGACAGACCTTTCTGGGGCCAACGTCCTGACTTTC. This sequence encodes CASRPTGTDLSGANVLTF.

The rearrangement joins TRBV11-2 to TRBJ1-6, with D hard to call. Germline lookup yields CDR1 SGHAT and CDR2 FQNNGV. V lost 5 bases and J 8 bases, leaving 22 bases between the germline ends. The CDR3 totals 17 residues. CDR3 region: CASSPGPGWGGYSPLHF. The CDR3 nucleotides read TGTGCCAGCAGCCCCGGGCCGGGTTGGGGAGGGTATTCACCCCTCCACTTT.

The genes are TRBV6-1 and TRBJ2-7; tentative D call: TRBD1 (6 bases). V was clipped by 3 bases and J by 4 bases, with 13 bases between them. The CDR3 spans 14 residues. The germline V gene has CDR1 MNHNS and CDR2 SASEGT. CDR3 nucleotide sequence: TGTGCCAGCAGTGACCTACAGGGATGGTACGAGCAGTACTTC. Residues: CASSDLQGWYEQYF.

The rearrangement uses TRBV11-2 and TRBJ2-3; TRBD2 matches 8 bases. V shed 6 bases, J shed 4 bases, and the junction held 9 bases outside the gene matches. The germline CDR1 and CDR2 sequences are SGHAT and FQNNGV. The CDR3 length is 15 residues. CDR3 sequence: CASRRPGTRPDTQYF. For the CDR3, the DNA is TGTGCCAGCAGACGCCCCGGGACTAGACCAGATACGCAGTATTTT.

This CDR3 is CASSAGQGDYEQYF. CDR3 in DNA: TGTGCCAGCAGCGCGGGACAGGGAGACTACGAGCAGTACTTC. The J gene is TRBJ2-7, the V gene TRBV7-8; 9 bases match TRBD1. V was clipped by 5 bases and J by 3 bases; unmatched bases: 5. The CDR3 consists of 14 residues. From germline, CDR1 is SGHVS and CDR2 FQNEAQ. The full variable domain, completed using reference TRBV7-8 and TRBJ2-7, is GAGVSQSPRYKVAKRGQDVALRCDPISGHVSLFWYQQALGQGPEFLTYFQNEAQLDKSGLPSDRFFAERPEGSVSTLKIQRTQQEDSAVYLCASSAGQGDYEQYFGPGTRLTVT.

The chain's CDR3 is CASSPVAGGAYNEQFF. In DNA form, the CDR3 reads TGTGCCAGCAGCCCGGTAGCGGGAGGGGCCTACAATGAGCAGTTCTTC. The chain combines TRBV7-9 with TRBJ2-1; the match to TRBD2 covers 11 bases. The V gene end was trimmed by 5 bases and the J gene end by 2 bases; junction bases not matched to a gene: 5. CDR1 and CDR2 from the germline V gene are SEHNR and FQNEAQ (reference sequence). The CDR3 contains 16 residues.

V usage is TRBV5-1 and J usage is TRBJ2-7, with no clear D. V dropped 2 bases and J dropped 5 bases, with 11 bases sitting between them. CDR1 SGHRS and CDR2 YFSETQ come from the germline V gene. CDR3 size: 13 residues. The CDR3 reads CASSLTTLDEQYF. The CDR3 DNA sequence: TGCGCCAGCAGCTTAACTACCCTCGACGAGCAGTACTTC.

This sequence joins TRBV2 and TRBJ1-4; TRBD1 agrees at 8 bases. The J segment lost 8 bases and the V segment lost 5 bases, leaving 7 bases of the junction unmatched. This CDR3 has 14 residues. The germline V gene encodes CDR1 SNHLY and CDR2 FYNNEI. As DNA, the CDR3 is TGTGCCAGCAGTCTGGACAGGGCTGGGGAAAAACTGTTTTTT. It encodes CASSLDRAGEKLFF.

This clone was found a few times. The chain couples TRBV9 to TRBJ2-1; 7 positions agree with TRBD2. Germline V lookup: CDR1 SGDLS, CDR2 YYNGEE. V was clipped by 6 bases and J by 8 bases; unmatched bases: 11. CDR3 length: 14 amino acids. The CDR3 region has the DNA TGTGCCAGCACGTCGCTAGCGGACTGGGATGAGCAGTTCTTC. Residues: CASTSLADWDEQFF.

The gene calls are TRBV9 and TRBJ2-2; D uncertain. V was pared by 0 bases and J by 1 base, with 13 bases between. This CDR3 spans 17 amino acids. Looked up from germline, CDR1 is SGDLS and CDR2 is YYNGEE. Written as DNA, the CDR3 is TGTGCCAGCAGCGTAGCGGCGGCAGCCGGGAACACCGGGGAGCTGTTTTTT. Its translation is CASSVAAAAGNTGELFF. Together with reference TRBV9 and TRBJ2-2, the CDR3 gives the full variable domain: DSGVTQTPKHLITATGQRVTLRCSPRSGDLSVYWYQQSLDQGLQFLIQYYNGEERAKGNILERFSAQQFPDLHSELNLSSLELGDSALYFCASSVAAAAGNTGELFFGEGSRLTVL.